What follows are 27 T cell receptor beta chains derived from one specimen sequenced in a study of shared clonotypes between healthy human individuals. Sequencing used immunoSEQ multiplex PCR; TCRdb keeps in-frame clones, though not all of them. The sample consists of 1,500,000 or so clones, around 97% of them appearing once. Sequenced material: naive CD4+ T cells sorted from blood. Subset denoted: CD45RA+ positively selected. The receptor source for this set is a man aged 25-45 years in good health.

Comments on this clone: Different DNA sequences within this sample yield the same CDR3. This sequence joins TRBV27 and TRBJ2-1; 11 bases line up with TRBD2. In germline, CDR1 is MNHEY, CDR2 SMNVEV (reference sequence). Germline trimming cut 3 bases from V and 1 base from J; bases unmatched to any gene: 2. The CDR3 extends over 16 amino acids. Written as DNA, the CDR3 is TGTGCCAGCAGTTTCGGACTAGCGGGTTCCTACAATGAGCAGTTCTTC. It encodes CASSFGLAGSYNEQFF.

With regard to this clone: The sample carries other DNA sequences with the same CDR3. The chain employs TRBV5-1 and TRBJ2-3; no clear D gene. The CDR3 has 13 residues. Per the germline V gene, CDR1 is SGHRS and CDR2 is YFSETQ. V lost 0 bases, J lost 2 bases, and 4 bases lay in between. The CDR3 reads CASSLVVTDTQYF. The CDR3 nucleotides are TGCGCCAGCAGCTTGGTAGTCACAGATACGCAGTATTTT.

The chain combines TRBV6-1 with TRBJ1-2, with D unclear. The CDR3 extends over 14 amino acids. The germline V gene encodes CDR1 MNHNS and CDR2 SASEGT. The V end was cut by 6 bases, the J end by 4 bases, with 15 bases between. The CDR3 here is CASRVAAGSYGYTF. CDR3 nucleotide sequence: TGTGCCAGCAGGGTAGCGGCGGGGAGCTATGGCTACACCTTC.

The gene calls are TRBV2 and TRBJ2-3; D assignment may be TRBD1 or TRBD2 (5 bases each). The CDR3 contains 14 residues. The ends were cut back, 9 bases at V and 4 bases at J, with 17 bases in the middle. Germline-derived CDR1 and CDR2 are SNHLY and FYNNEI. The chain's CDR3 is CASTRGDGADTQYF. DNA of the CDR3: TGTGCCAGTACTCGAGGGGATGGGGCAGATACGCAGTATTTT.

The genes are TRBV4-1 and TRBJ2-4, with 10 nucleotides matching TRBD1. Germline V gives CDR1 MGHRA, CDR2 YSYEKL. This CDR3 spans 16 amino acids. V lost 0 bases to trimming and J lost 6 bases; unmatched junction nucleotides: 5. CDR3 sequence (DNA): TGCGCCAGCAGCCAAGACCCATGGACAGGGGGAAACATTCAGTACTTC. Translated: CASSQDPWTGGNIQYF.

This chain connects TRBV28 to TRBJ1-5; 9 bases are shared with TRBD1. V lost 2 bases, J lost 7 bases, and 6 bases stayed unmatched. The CDR3 contains 15 residues. Germline-derived CDR1 and CDR2 are MDHEN and SYDVKM. CDR3 in amino acids: CASSLGDRALQPQHF. Here the CDR3 DNA reads TGTGCCAGCAGTTTAGGGGACAGGGCTTTGCAGCCCCAGCATTTT.

This rearrangement joins TRBV5-4 to TRBJ2-1, with D uncertain. Germline lookup yields CDR1 SGHNT and CDR2 YYREEE (reference sequence). Deletions cut 7 bases from V and 3 bases from J, with 17 bases between. The CDR3 is 15 residues long. In nucleotides, the CDR3 is TGTGCCAGCCACGGAAGGGTCGTGGACTACAATGAGCAGTTCTTC. Translating it yields CASHGRVVDYNEQFF. The full variable domain, with the rest looked up from reference TRBV5-4 and TRBJ2-1, is ETGVTQSPTHLIKTRGQQVTLRCSSQSGHNTVSWYQQALGQGPQFIFQYYREEENGRGNFPPRFSGLQFPNYSSELNVNALELDDSALYLCASHGRVVDYNEQFFGPGTRLTVL.

This clone was seen only once. This chain joins TRBV28 and TRBJ1-3, with D unresolved. Trimming cost V 8 bases and J 2 bases, with 16 bases left between them. CDR3 length equals 15 residues. Germline assignment: CDR1 MDHEN and CDR2 SYDVKM. The CDR3 sequence: CASSSSGVTGNTIYF. DNA of the CDR3: TGTGCCAGCTCGTCGTCCGGGGTTACTGGAAACACCATATATTTT.

The chain joins TRBV28 to TRBJ1-1; 9 nucleotides agree with TRBD1. CDR1 MDHEN and CDR2 SYDVKM come from the germline V gene. V lost 7 bases and J lost 1; bases outside the gene matches: 1. This CDR3 contains 13 residues. CDR3 nucleotides: TGTGCCAGCACGGACAGGGGGAACACTGAAGCTTTCTTT. It encodes CASTDRGNTEAFF.

This clone was found a few times. V gene TRBV16 combines with J gene TRBJ2-5; the D gene could be TRBD1 or TRBD2 (5 bases each). Trimming pared 1 base from V and 5 bases from J, leaving 5 bases between. The CDR3 has 12 residues. CDR1 is KGHSY and CDR2 is FQNENV in the germline V gene. CDR3 nucleotide sequence: TGTGCCAGCAGCCAATGGGGGGAGACCCAGTACTTC. This gives the protein CASSQWGETQYF.

CDR3 nucleotide sequence: TGTGCCATCAGTGAATTTGGGTTCGGCGAAAAACTGTTTTTT. Its translation is CAISEFGFGEKLFF. This chain joins TRBV10-3 and TRBJ1-4, with no clear D. The CDR3 is 14 amino acids. V lost 3 bases and J lost 8, with 13 bases in between. Germline V gives CDR1 ENHRY, CDR2 SYGVKD.

V gene TRBV9 combines with J gene TRBJ1-5; D gene ambiguous. The CDR3 consists of 9 residues. Germline lookup yields CDR1 SGDLS and CDR2 YYNGEE. V was clipped by 10 bases and J by 10 bases, with 9 bases between them. The CDR3 DNA sequence: TGTGCCCCCTTACGCCCCCAGCATTTT. Amino acid sequence: CAPLRPQHF.

About this clone itself: The same CDR3 is also encoded by other DNA sequences in this sample. The rearrangement links TRBV5-4 to TRBJ2-7; D not certain. The ends were cut back, 0 bases at V and 2 bases at J, with 3 bases in the middle. This CDR3 comprises 12 residues. Germline V gene sequence: CDR1 SGHNT, CDR2 YYREEE (reference sequence). This CDR3 reads CASSLATYEQYF. In nucleotides, the CDR3 is TGTGCCAGCAGCTTGGCCACCTACGAGCAGTACTTC.

This chain joins TRBV9 and TRBJ2-2; the match to TRBD2 covers 11 bases. The CDR3 contains 20 residues. Germline assignment: CDR1 SGDLS and CDR2 YYNGEE. V gave up 0 bases and J gave up 1 base; unmatched junction bases: 11. The CDR3 loop reads CASSVGGPGLAGENTGELFF. The CDR3, as DNA: TGTGCCAGCAGCGTAGGTGGGCCTGGACTAGCGGGTGAGAACACCGGGGAGCTGTTTTTT. Drawing the rest from reference TRBV9 and TRBJ2-2, the complete variable domain is DSGVTQTPKHLITATGQRVTLRCSPRSGDLSVYWYQQSLDQGLQFLIQYYNGEERAKGNILERFSAQQFPDLHSELNLSSLELGDSALYFCASSVGGPGLAGENTGELFFGEGSRLTVL.

The gene calls are TRBV4-3 and TRBJ2-7; D not certain. There are 14 residues in the CDR3. Deletions cut 0 bases from V and 4 bases from J, with 10 bases between. Germline values: CDR1 LGHNA, CDR2 YSLEER. Here the CDR3 DNA reads TGCGCCAGCAGCCAAGAGGGGAAGACTTACGAGCAGTACTTC. Protein sequence: CASSQEGKTYEQYF.

Regarding this clone: At one boundary the junction diverges from the germline segment, which might be a read error. The chain recombines TRBV7-3 with TRBJ2-7, with 10 bases that match TRBD1. Looked up from germline, CDR1 is SGHTA and CDR2 is FQGTGA. The CDR3 is 15 amino acids. The CDR3 region is CASRLRTGGNYEQYF. In DNA form, the CDR3 reads TGTGCCAGCAGGTTAAGGACAGGGGGGAACTACGAGCAGTACTTC.

As to this clone: The sample carries other DNA sequences with the same CDR3. The rearrangement uses TRBV7-9 and TRBJ2-7; the D gene is possibly TRBD2 (5 bases). The CDR3 runs 13 residues. Trimming left V 1 base short and J 4 bases short, with 8 bases between. CDR1 and CDR2 (germline): SEHNR, FQNEAQ (reference sequence). CDR3 sequence reads: CASSLGPGYEQYF. The CDR3 DNA is TGTGCCAGCAGCTTAGGACCGGGATACGAGCAGTACTTC.

The chain combines TRBV4-3 with TRBJ2-7, with D tentatively TRBD1 (5 bases). Germline V CDR1 and CDR2: LGHNA, YSLEER. V was shortened by 1 base and J by 4 bases, with 17 bases between the two germline ends. This CDR3 contains 16 residues. CDR3 DNA sequence: TGCGCCAGCAGCCAAGTACAGGCTTACTATATTTACGAGCAGTACTTC. Protein: CASSQVQAYYIYEQYF.

The chain couples TRBV15 to TRBJ1-2; D gene uncertain. Germline lookup yields CDR1 LNHNV and CDR2 YYDKDF (reference sequence). V lost 3 bases to trimming and J lost 5 bases, with 10 bases between them. The CDR3 runs 13 residues. The CDR3 DNA is TGTGCCACCAGCAGGCAGGAGAAGTATGGCTACACCTTC. This codes for CATSRQEKYGYTF.

The chain combines TRBV27 with TRBJ2-7, with 7 bases fitting TRBD1. Germline CDR1 and CDR2: MNHEY and SMNVEV (reference sequence). CDR3 size: 16 residues. The trim removed 5 bases at V and 0 bases at J, leaving 10 bases unmatched. This chain's CDR3 is CASSPYRGLSSYEQYF. The CDR3 bases are TGTGCCAGCAGTCCATACAGGGGCTTGAGCTCCTACGAGCAGTACTTC.

The V gene is TRBV6-1, the J gene TRBJ2-3; D is ambiguous. CDR1 and CDR2 (germline): MNHNS, SASEGT. There are 15 residues in the CDR3. Trimming removed 2 bases from V and 3 bases from J, with 12 bases in between. The CDR3 DNA reads TGTGCCAGCAGTGAAAGGGCAGGTTGGACAGATACGCAGTATTTT. Translation gives CASSERAGWTDTQYF.

This clone was detected once. This chain links TRBV7-2 with TRBJ1-2; D is unresolved. The CDR3 is 16 residues long. CDR1 and CDR2 (germline): SGHTA, FQGNSA. V lost 3 bases, J lost 8 bases, and 22 bases lay in between. The CDR3 nucleotides read TGTGCCAGCAGCTTTTCCAGATGGAATTTCGAGGGCGGCTACACCTTC. Protein sequence: CASSFSRWNFEGGYTF. Using reference TRBV7-2 and TRBJ1-2 for the parts outside the CDR3, the full variable domain is GAGVSQSPSNKVTEKGKDVELRCDPISGHTALYWYRQSLGQGLEFLIYFQGNSAPDKSGLPSDRFSAERTGGSVSTLTIQRTQQEDSAVYLCASSFSRWNFEGGYTFGSGTRLTVV.

The gene calls are TRBV7-8 and TRBJ2-5; tentatively, D is TRBD1 or TRBD2 (5 bases each). Germline CDR1 reads SGHVS; CDR2 reads FQNEAQ. There are 13 residues in the CDR3. With 5 bases removed from V and 4 bases from J, the gap between germline ends came to 11 bases. The CDR3 DNA reads TGTGCCAGCAGCCCTAGGGGAGCAGAGACCCAGTACTTC. Protein product: CASSPRGAETQYF.

The V and J genes are TRBV7-3 and TRBJ2-3; possible D gene TRBD1, 6 bases. V was cut by 5 bases and J by 1 base, with 13 bases left in between. The CDR3 consists of 15 residues. Germline CDR1 is SGHTA and CDR2 is FQGTGA. The CDR3 region is CASSQQGPGTDTQYF. The CDR3 DNA is TGTGCCAGCAGCCAACAGGGTCCGGGCACAGATACGCAGTATTTT.

The chain has TRBV10-2 and TRBJ2-7; 9 bases line up with TRBD2. The CDR3 extends over 15 amino acids. V dropped 6 bases and J dropped 3; count of bases not matched to a gene: 9. Germline CDR1 and CDR2: WSHSY and SAAADI. The CDR3 DNA reads TGCGCCAGCAGGGAAACTAGCGGGCGGCTCTACGAGCAGTACTTC. Translation: CASRETSGRLYEQYF.

The CDR3 loop reads CASSRGTGNYEQYF. For the CDR3, the DNA is TGTGCCAGCAGCCGGGGGACGGGGAACTACGAGCAGTACTTC. The chain couples TRBV7-7 to TRBJ2-7; perhaps TRBD2 as D (6 bases). Deletions cut 5 bases from V and 3 bases from J, with 14 bases between. The germline V gene encodes CDR1 SSHAT and CDR2 FNYEAQ (reference sequence). This CDR3 has 14 amino acids.

V gene TRBV6-6 combines with J gene TRBJ2-7; 9 bases align to TRBD1. This CDR3 has 14 residues. Trimming took 2 bases from V and 6 from J; bases not matched to a gene: 5. The germline V gene has CDR1 MNHNY and CDR2 SVGAGI (reference sequence). CDR3 amino acids: CASSYQRQGGEQYF. Written as DNA, the CDR3 is TGTGCCAGCAGTTACCAAAGACAGGGGGGCGAGCAGTACTTC.